These T cell receptor beta chains were read from a single sample in a study of control samples from healthy donors and cancer patients. This table comes from immunoSEQ multiplex PCR, and its TCRdb copy is limited to in-frame clones, with some not included. This sample yields about 75,000 clones, of which around 94% are seen a single time; 6.2% belongs to the top ten. Sequenced sample: blood. These receptors were taken from a woman in her thirties or forties in good health. CDR3s include the opening cysteine and the closing phenylalanine or tryptophan. A D gene is named only where the DNA matches it firmly. Clone size is given for some rows only: seen once, a few or many times, or a class if the clone is expanded.

D gene: TRBD2
V gene: TRBV29-1
clone size: NA
J gene: TRBJ2-7
CDR3 protein: CSGTSGTLKYEQYF
CDR3 DNA: TGCAGCGGTACTAGCGGGACCCTTAAATACGAGCAGTACTTC

D gene: TRBD1
V gene: TRBV7-6
clone size: once
J gene: TRBJ2-3
CDR3 protein: CASSFRDRGTDTQYF
CDR3 DNA: TGTGCCAGCAGCTTCCGGGACAGGGGCACAGATACGCAGTATTTT

D gene: NA
V gene: TRBV28
clone size: NA
J gene: TRBJ1-1
CDR3 protein: CASTDTYGNTEAFF
CDR3 DNA: TGTGCCAGCACCGACACCTACGGGAACACTGAAGCTTTCTTT

D gene: TRBD1
V gene: TRBV4-2
clone size: few
J gene: TRBJ1-3
CDR3 protein: CASSLGQGRNTIYF
CDR3 DNA: TGTGCCAGCAGCCTAGGACAGGGCAGAAACACCATATATTTT

D gene: NA
V gene: TRBV6-6
clone size: NA
J gene: TRBJ1-5
CDR3 protein: CASRNPGQSNQPQHF
CDR3 DNA: TGTGCCAGCAGAAACCCGGGACAAAGCAATCAGCCCCAGCATTTT

D gene: NA
V gene: TRBV2
clone size: NA
J gene: TRBJ1-2
CDR3 protein: CASSERQVYGYTF
CDR3 DNA: TGTGCCAGCAGTGAGAGGCAGGTCTATGGCTACACCTTC

D gene: NA
V gene: TRBV9
clone size: NA
J gene: TRBJ1-5
CDR3 protein: CASSVQGSGGPQHF
CDR3 DNA: TGTGCCAGCAGCGTACAGGGGAGCGGAGGGCCCCAGCATTTT

D gene: TRBD2
V gene: TRBV2
clone size: NA
J gene: TRBJ2-7
CDR3 protein: CASSIGTIYYEQYF
CDR3 DNA: TGTGCCAGCAGTATAGGGACTATCTACTACGAGCAGTACTTC

D gene: TRBD2
V gene: TRBV30
clone size: once
J gene: TRBJ2-3
CDR3 protein: CAWSKGGRAADTQYF
CDR3 DNA: TGTGCCTGGAGTAAAGGCGGGAGGGCGGCAGATACGCAGTATTTT

D gene: NA
V gene: TRBV5-1
clone size: NA
J gene: TRBJ2-7
CDR3 protein: CASGPLGGGLREQYF
CDR3 DNA: TGCGCCAGCGGACCTTTAGGGGGTGGGCTGCGCGAGCAGTACTTC

D gene: TRBD1
V gene: TRBV18
clone size: NA
J gene: TRBJ2-2
CDR3 protein: CASSPETGVGTGELFF
CDR3 DNA: TGTGCCAGCTCACCCGAGACAGGGGTCGGCACCGGGGAGCTGTTTTTT

D gene: NA
V gene: TRBV3-1/TRBV3-2
clone size: NA
J gene: TRBJ1-5
CDR3 protein: CASNIWKNQPQHF
CDR3 DNA: TGTGCCAGCAATATATGGAAAAATCAGCCCCAGCATTTT

D gene: NA
V gene: TRBV3-1/TRBV3-2
clone size: NA
J gene: TRBJ2-1
CDR3 protein: CASSQVTGSSYNEQFF
CDR3 DNA: TGTGCCAGCAGCCAGGTAACCGGGAGCTCCTACAATGAGCAGTTCTTC

D gene: NA
V gene: TRBV7-7
clone size: NA
J gene: TRBJ2-2
CDR3 protein: CASSSGTSTGELFF
CDR3 DNA: TGTGCTAGCAGTTCCGGGACGTCTACCGGGGAGCTGTTTTTT

D gene: NA
V gene: TRBV12-3/TRBV12-4
clone size: NA
J gene: TRBJ2-7
CDR3 protein: CASMPSPTYEQYF
CDR3 DNA: TGTGCCAGCATGCCTAGCCCTACCTACGAGCAGTACTTC